This T cell receptor (beta chain) was found in a study of CD8 T cells in ankylosing spondylitis. Study-level findings and limits: There was a TCR beta motif, made of several highly homologous variants, that appeared characteristic of ankylosing spondylitis blood.

MiXCR was run by TCRdb on the 5' RACE reads, yielding one entry per CDR3 protein. This table has some 700,000 distinct CDR3 sequences, about 20% appearing once. The CDR3 loop spans 17 amino acids. Trimming took off 4 bases at V and 5 bases at J, with 18 bases between the two ends. CDR1 is MNHEY, CDR2 SVGAGI, per germline. This clonotype appeared once. As yet, its antigen is unknown. V usage is TRBV6-5 and J usage is TRBJ1-6, with D possibly being TRBD1 (6 bases). The TCR was taken from a male donor with ankylosing spondylitis. Sequencing was done on a sample of blood, either unsorted or a sorted T cell fraction (not recorded which). The CDR3 region is CASSFLQPGHNNSPLHF. The CDR3 coding sequence is TGTGCCAGCAGTTTCCTTCAACCGGGACACAATAATTCACCCCTCCACTTT.